This T cell receptor beta chain is drawn from a study of blood T cell repertoires in COVID-19 (dated by TCRdb to the early 2020s). At the level of the whole study: The collaborator samples originated in the United States, Italy and Spain and spanned the acute and convalescent phases of COVID-19. The material from the prospective study consisted of cDNA or gDNA derived from T cells, B-cell-depleted T cells, or PBMCs. The dataset comprised deeply sampled blood TCRbeta repertoires from subjects exposed to, actively infected with, or recovered from COVID-19. The repertoires were released in a freely available public database intended as a resource for research on the immune response to SARS-CoV-2. The samples were drawn from two sources: the first 160 participants of the ongoing ImmuneRACE study, and 1,200 or so subjects contributed by 6 global collaborators. A de-identified subject ID, COVID-19 status, age in years and sex were almost always included in the sample metadata. Where HLA class I and class II types were available, the types were taken from metadata supplied by the sample provider, not from assay-based typing. The investigation overall reported the following: How much clinical and demographic metadata was included differed by source and by participant, and the metadata was provided uncurated.

Note on this clone: The specificity of this receptor is unknown. Base-call qualities are not available, and no considerably larger clone is one nucleotide away.

TCRbeta CDR3 regions were amplified from genomic DNA by means of the immunoSEQ Assay, a bias-controlled multiplex PCR. Regarding the original processing steps: Within the assay, amplification of reference gene primers was used to estimate how many nucleated cells each sample contained. To quantify the absolute abundance of each unique TCRbeta CDR3 rearrangement, sequence reads were collapsed and filtered. For each sample, productive Simpson clonality was calculated as the square root of Simpson's diversity index over productive rearrangements. Here the immuneACCESS table is served through TCRdb, limited to in-frame sequences with V and J called. Missing clones are a known gap in these copies; in checked studies unresolved V genes cover under half, and the rest lacks a known reason. The V and J calls and clone size were taken over from that table, and D and trimming were inferred from the DNA. In this sample the table shows more than 150,000 clones, 87% of which occur a single time. The top ten hold more than 2% of the sample.

In the prospective study, participants were roughly 18 to 89 years old, resided in about two dozen geographic areas of the United States, and were enrolled through a virtual design. Cohort assignment in the prospective study relied on participant-reported clinical history from a screening survey and a study questionnaire. Recovered participants in ImmuneRACE Cohort 3 were defined by two consecutive negative NP/OP PCR tests, clearance by a healthcare professional, or resolution of symptoms. Each participant in the prospective study had whole blood, serum and a nasopharyngeal or oropharyngeal swab collected by mobile phlebotomists. Prospective study participants could optionally give additional blood draws and questionnaires over an approximately two-month period. Prospective study blood samples were shipped either frozen or at room temperature before DNA extraction. Trimming leaves V shorter by 4 bases and J shorter by 2 bases, with the junction holding 2 bases beyond the gene matches. Measured from the cysteine to the phenylalanine, the CDR3 is 14 residues long. Only the CDR3 portion is preserved as DNA: 42 bases, with reading frame beginning at the first base. In the germline V gene, CDR1 corresponds to KGHDR and CDR2 to SFDVKD.

The sequenced sample was PBMCs or T cells enriched from blood (not recorded which). In this chain, TRBV24-1 is recombined with TRBJ2-7, with TRBD1 identical over 9 junction bases. The clonotype originates from a woman aged 30 to 39 who had recovered from COVID-19. At the DNA level, the sequence is TGTGCCACCAGTGAAGGGACAGGGCCCTACGAGCAGTACTTC. This codes for CATSEGTGPYEQYF.